This TCR beta chain was sequenced for a study of blood T cells in healthy people across ages. This clonotype showed up just a few times. Germline CDR1 is SGHAT and CDR2 is FQNNGV. This CDR3 has 17 amino acids. Deletions cut 3 bases from V and 4 bases from J, with 19 bases between. The second PCR ran roughly 6 to 12 cycles with a sample-barcoded 5' primer and J-beta primers. A template-switch adaptor with 12 random nucleotides tagged each cDNA molecule. A single record per CDR3 protein comes from TCRdb applying MiXCR to the 5' RACE reads. The table shows about 1 million distinct CDR3 sequences, with almost 25% occurring only once. This same sample was also taken into another study, of T cells of mothers and their children. Per that study: Donors comprised a few healthy Caucasian mothers plus their six children.

The chain employs TRBV11-2 and TRBJ2-4; TRBD1 is a possible D gene (7 bases). The sample taken for sequencing was blood. This clonotype was obtained from a girl aged 2-10 years in good health. This CDR3 is CASSFGPRQGGKNIQYF. CDR3 coding DNA: TGTGCCAGCAGCTTCGGACCTAGACAGGGAGGTAAAAACATTCAGTACTTC.